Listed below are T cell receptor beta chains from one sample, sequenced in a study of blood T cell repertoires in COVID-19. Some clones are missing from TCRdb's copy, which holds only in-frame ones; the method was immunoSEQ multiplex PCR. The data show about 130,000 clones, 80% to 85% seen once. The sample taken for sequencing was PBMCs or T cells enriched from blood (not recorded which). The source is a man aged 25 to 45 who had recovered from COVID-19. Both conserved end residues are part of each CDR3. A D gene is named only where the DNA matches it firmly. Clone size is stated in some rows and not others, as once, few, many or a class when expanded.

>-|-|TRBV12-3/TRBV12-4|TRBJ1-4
CASSLTTVEKLFF
TGTGCCAGCAGTTTAACTACTGTGGAAAAACTGTTTTTT
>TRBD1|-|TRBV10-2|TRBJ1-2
CASSAGQANGYTF
TGCGCCAGCAGTGCGGGACAGGCGAATGGCTACACCTTC
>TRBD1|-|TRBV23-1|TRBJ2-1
CASSPGDRDDNEQFF
TGCGCCAGCAGTCCCGGCGACAGGGACGACAATGAGCAGTTCTTC
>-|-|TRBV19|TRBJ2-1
CASSPTTDYNEQFF
TGTGCCAGTAGTCCGACAACTGATTACAATGAGCAGTTCTTC
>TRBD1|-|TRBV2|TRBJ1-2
CASSRTGDYGYTF
TGTGCCAGCAGTCGGACAGGGGACTATGGCTACACCTTC
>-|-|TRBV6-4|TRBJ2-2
CASSPLPGTGELFF
TGTGCCAGCAGCCCCCTACCGGGCACCGGGGAGCTGTTTTTT
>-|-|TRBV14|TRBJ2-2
CASSQEYGELFF
TGTGCCAGCAGCCAAGAATACGGGGAGCTGTTTTTT
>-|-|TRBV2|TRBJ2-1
CASSTTISYNEQFF
TGTGCCAGCAGTACTACAATCTCCTACAATGAGCAGTTCTTC
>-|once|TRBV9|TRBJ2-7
CASSVSTGMYYEQYF
TGTGCCAGCAGCGTGAGTACAGGGATGTATTACGAGCAGTACTTC
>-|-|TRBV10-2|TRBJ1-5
CASSELVYQPQHF
TGCGCCAGCAGTGAGTTAGTCTATCAGCCCCAGCATTTT
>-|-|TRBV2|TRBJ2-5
CASSRDSETQYF
TGTGCCAGCAGCAGGGACTCAGAGACCCAGTACTTC
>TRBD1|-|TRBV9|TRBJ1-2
CASSGTRQGFNYGYTF
TGTGCCAGCAGTGGTACCCGACAGGGCTTTAACTATGGCTACACCTTC
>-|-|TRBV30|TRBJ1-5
CAWSADGNSNQPQHF
TGTGCCTGGAGCGCGGACGGGAATAGCAATCAGCCCCAGCATTTT
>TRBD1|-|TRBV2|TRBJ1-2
CASSTGQSSYGYTF
TGTGCCAGCAGCACGGGACAGAGTAGCTATGGCTACACCTTC
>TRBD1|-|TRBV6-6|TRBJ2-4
CASSSTGDLAKNIQYF
TGTGCCAGCAGCTCAACAGGGGATCTAGCCAAAAACATTCAGTACTTC
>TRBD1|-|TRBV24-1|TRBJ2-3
CATSDPGTGSTDTQYF
TGTGCCACCAGTGATCCCGGGACAGGGAGCACAGATACGCAGTATTTT